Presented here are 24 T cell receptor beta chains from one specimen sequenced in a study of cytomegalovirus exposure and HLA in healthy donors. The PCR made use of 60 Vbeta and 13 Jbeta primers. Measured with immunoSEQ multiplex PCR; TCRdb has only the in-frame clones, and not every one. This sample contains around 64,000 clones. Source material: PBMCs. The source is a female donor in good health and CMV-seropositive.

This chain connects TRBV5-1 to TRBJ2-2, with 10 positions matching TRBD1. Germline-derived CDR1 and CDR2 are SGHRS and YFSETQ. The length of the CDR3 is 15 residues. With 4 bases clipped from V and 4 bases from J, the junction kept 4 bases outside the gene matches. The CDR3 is CASSPRTGGTGELFF. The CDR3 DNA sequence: TGCGCCAGCAGCCCCAGGACAGGGGGCACCGGGGAGCTGTTTTTT.

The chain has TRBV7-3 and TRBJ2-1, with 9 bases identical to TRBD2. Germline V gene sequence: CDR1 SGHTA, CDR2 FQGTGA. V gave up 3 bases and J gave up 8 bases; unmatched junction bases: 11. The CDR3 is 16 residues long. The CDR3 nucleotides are TGTGCCAGCAGCTTGGGAGTAGCGGGAGTCGCGGATGAGCAGTTCTTC. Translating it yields CASSLGVAGVADEQFF. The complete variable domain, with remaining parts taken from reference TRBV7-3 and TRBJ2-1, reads GAGVSQTPSNKVTEKGKYVELRCDPISGHTALYWYRQSLGQGPEFLIYFQGTGAADDSGLPNDRFFAVRPEGSVSTLKIQRTERGDSAVYLCASSLGVAGVADEQFFGPGTRLTVL.

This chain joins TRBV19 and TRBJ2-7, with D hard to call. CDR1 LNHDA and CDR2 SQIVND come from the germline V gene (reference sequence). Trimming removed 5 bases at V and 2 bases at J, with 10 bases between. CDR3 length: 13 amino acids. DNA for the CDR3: TGTGCCAGTAGTCCCTTGAGCGCCTACGAGCAGTACTTC. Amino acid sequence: CASSPLSAYEQYF.

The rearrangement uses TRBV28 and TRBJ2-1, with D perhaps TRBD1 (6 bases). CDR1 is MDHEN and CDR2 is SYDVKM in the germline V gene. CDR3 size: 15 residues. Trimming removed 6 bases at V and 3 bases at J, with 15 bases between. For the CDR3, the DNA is TGTGCCAGCAGCTGGACAGTTTCTCGCTACAATGAGCAGTTCTTC. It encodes CASSWTVSRYNEQFF.

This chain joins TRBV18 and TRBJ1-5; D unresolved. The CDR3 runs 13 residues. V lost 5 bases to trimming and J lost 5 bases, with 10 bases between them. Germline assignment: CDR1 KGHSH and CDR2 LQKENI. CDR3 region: CASSAVRDQPQHF. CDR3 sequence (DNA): TGTGCCAGCTCAGCAGTACGGGATCAGCCCCAGCATTTT.

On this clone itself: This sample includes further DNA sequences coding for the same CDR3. The CDR3 sequence is CAWMVQQVNEQFF. The CDR3, as DNA: TGTGCCTGGATGGTACAACAGGTCAATGAGCAGTTCTTC. This chain links TRBV30 with TRBJ2-1, with D maybe TRBD1 (5 bases). V lost 4 bases to trimming and J lost 6 bases, with 13 bases between them. The CDR3 has 13 amino acids. The germline CDR1 and CDR2 sequences are GTSNPN and SVGIG (reference sequence).

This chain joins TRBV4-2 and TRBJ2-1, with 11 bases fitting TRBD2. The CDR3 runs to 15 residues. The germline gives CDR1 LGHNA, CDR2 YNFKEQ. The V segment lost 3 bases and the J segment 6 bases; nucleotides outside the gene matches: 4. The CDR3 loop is CASSQGLAESNEQFF. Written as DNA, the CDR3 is TGTGCCAGCAGCCAGGGACTAGCGGAGAGCAATGAGCAGTTCTTC.

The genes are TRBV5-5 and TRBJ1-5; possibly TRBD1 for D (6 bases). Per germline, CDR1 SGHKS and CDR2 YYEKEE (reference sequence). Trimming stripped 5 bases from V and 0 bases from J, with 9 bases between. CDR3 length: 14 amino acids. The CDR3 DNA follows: TGTGCCAGCAGTTGGACAGCTAGCAATCAGCCCCAGCATTTT. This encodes CASSWTASNQPQHF.

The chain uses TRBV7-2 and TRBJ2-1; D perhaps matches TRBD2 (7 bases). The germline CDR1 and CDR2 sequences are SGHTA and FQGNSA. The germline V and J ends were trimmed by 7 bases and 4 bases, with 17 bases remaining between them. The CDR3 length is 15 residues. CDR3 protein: CASNQVGGTYNEQFF. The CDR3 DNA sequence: TGTGCCAGCAACCAAGTCGGGGGGACATACAATGAGCAGTTCTTC. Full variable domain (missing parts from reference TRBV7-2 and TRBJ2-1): GAGVSQSPSNKVTEKGKDVELRCDPISGHTALYWYRQSLGQGLEFLIYFQGNSAPDKSGLPSDRFSAERTGGSVSTLTIQRTQQEDSAVYLCASNQVGGTYNEQFFGPGTRLTVL.

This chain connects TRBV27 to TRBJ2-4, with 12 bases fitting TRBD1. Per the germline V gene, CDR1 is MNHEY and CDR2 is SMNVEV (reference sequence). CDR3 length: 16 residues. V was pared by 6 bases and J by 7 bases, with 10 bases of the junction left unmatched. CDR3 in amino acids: CASSNAGTGGVNIQYF. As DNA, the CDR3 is TGTGCCAGCAGCAACGCCGGGACAGGGGGCGTCAACATTCAGTACTTC.

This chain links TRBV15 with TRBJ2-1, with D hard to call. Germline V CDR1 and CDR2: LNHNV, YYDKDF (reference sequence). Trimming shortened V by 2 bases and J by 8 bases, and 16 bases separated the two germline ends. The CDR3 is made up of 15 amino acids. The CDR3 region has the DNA TGTGCCACCAGCAGAAACCATCCGATTTCGGATGAGCAGTTCTTC. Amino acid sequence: CATSRNHPISDEQFF.

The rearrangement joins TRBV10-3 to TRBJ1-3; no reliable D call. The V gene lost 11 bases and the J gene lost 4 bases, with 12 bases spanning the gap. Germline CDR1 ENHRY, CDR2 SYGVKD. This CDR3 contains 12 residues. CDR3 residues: CAGVGGGNTIYF. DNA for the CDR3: TGTGCCGGCGTGGGAGGGGGAAACACCATATATTTT.

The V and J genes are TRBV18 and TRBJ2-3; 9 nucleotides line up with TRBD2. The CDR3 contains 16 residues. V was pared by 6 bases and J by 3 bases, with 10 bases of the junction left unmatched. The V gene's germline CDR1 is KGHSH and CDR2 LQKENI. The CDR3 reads CASSRSGLAMTDTQYF. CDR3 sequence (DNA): TGTGCCAGCTCTCGTAGCGGACTAGCGATGACAGATACGCAGTATTTT.

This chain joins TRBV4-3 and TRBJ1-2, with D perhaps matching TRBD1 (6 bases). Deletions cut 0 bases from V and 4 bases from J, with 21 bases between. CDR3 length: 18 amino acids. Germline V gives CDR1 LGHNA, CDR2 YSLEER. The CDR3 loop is CASSQDLAGSAGAYGYTF. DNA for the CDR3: TGCGCCAGCAGCCAAGATCTAGCGGGAAGTGCAGGGGCCTATGGCTACACCTTC.

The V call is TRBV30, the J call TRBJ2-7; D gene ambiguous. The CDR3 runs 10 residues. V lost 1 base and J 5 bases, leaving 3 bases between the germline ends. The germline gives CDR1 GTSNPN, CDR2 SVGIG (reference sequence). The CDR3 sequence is CAWSGHEQYF. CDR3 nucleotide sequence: TGTGCCTGGAGTGGGCACGAGCAGTACTTC.

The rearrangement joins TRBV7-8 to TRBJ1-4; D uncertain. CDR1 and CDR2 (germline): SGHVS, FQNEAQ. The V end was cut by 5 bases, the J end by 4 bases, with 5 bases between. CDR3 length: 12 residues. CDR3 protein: CASSPHNEKLFF. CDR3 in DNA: TGTGCCAGCAGCCCCCATAATGAAAAACTGTTTTTT.

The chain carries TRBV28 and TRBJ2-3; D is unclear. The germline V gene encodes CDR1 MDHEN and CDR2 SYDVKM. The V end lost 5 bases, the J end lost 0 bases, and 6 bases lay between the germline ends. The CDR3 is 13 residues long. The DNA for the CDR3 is TGTGCCAGCAGTCCCCAAAGCACAGATACGCAGTATTTT. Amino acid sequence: CASSPQSTDTQYF.

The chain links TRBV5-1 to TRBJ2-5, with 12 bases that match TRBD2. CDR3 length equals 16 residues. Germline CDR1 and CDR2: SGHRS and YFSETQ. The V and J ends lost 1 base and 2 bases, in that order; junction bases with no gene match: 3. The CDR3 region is CASSLTSGGFQETQYF. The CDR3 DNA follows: TGCGCCAGCAGCTTGACTAGCGGGGGGTTTCAAGAGACCCAGTACTTC.

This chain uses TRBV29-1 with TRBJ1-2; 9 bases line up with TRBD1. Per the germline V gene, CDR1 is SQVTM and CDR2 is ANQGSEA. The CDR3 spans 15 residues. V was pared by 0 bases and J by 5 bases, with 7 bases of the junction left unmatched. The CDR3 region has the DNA TGCAGCGTTGAAGATAACAGGGGGCTCCCTTATGGCTACACCTTC. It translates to CSVEDNRGLPYGYTF.

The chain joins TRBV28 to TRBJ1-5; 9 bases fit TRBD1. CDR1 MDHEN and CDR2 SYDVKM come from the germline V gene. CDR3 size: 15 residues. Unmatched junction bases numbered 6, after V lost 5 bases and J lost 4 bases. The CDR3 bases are TGTGCCAGCAGTCAAAGGGACAGGGAAAATCAGCCCCAGCATTTT. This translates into CASSQRDRENQPQHF.

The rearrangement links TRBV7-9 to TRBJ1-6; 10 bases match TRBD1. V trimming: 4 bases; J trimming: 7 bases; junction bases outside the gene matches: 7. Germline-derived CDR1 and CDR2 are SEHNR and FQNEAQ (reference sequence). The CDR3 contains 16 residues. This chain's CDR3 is CASSWGTGESNSPLHF. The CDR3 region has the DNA TGTGCCAGCAGCTGGGGGACAGGGGAGTCGAATTCACCCCTCCACTTT.

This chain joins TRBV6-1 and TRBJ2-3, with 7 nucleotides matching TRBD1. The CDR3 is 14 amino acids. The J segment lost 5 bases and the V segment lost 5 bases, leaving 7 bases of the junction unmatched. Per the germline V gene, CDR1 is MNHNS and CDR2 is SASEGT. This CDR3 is CASSRDRDLDTQYF. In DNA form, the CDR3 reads TGTGCCAGCAGTAGAGACAGGGACCTAGATACGCAGTATTTT.

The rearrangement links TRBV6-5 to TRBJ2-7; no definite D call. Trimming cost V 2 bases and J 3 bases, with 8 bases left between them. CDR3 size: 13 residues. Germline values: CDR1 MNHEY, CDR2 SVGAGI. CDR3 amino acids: CASSYDGSYEQYF. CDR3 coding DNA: TGTGCCAGCAGTTACGATGGCAGCTACGAGCAGTACTTC.

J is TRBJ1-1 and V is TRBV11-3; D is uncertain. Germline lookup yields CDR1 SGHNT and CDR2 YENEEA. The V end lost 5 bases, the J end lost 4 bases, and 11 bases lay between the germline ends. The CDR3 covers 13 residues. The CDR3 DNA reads TGTGCCAGCAGCCCATCTGAGGGCACTGAAGCTTTCTTT. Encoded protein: CASSPSEGTEAFF.